This T cell receptor (beta chain) is drawn from a study of shared clonotypes between healthy human individuals. Produced via immunoSEQ multiplex PCR; TCRdb's table is partial and in-frame only. The sample has about 2 million clones, 95% seen once. CDR3 length: 14 amino acids. The ends were cut back, 3 bases at V and 4 bases at J, with 13 bases in the middle. Germline CDR1 and CDR2: SQVTM and ANQGSEA. The sample consisted of naive CD4+ T cells sorted from blood. Noted subset: CD45RA+ positively selected. The chain uses TRBV29-1 and TRBJ2-4, with a possible D match to TRBD2 (6 bases). The source is a young man in good health. CDR3 DNA: TGCAGCGTTGAGTGGGGGGTTAGAAAAAACATTCAGTACTTC. This sequence encodes CSVEWGVRKNIQYF. Variable domain in full (rest from reference TRBV29-1 and TRBJ2-4): SAVISQKPSRDICQRGTSLTIQCQVDSQVTMMFWYRQQPGQSLTLIATANQGSEATYESGFVIDKFPISRPNLTFSTLTVSNMSPEDSSIYLCSVEWGVRKNIQYFGAGTRLSVL.